Shown below are 26 T cell receptor beta chains from a single sample sequenced in a study of blood T cell repertoires in COVID-19. The data were produced by immunoSEQ multiplex PCR, yet TCRdb's version contains in-frame clones alone and is incomplete. The sample holds about 260,000 clones, around 82% seen once. The sequenced sample was peripheral blood. The source is a human donor in a cohort sampled during active COVID-19.

The genes are TRBV11-2 and TRBJ2-3, with D possibly TRBD2 on 5 matching bases. Trimming removed 5 bases at V and 2 bases at J, with 20 bases between. From germline, CDR1 is SGHAT and CDR2 FQNNGV. The CDR3 has 17 residues. The CDR3 loop is CASSQPFRGKHTDTQYF. For the CDR3, the DNA is TGTGCCAGCAGCCAACCCTTCCGAGGGAAGCACACAGATACGCAGTATTTT.

The V and J genes are TRBV19 and TRBJ1-1, with D possibly TRBD1 on 6 matching bases. The CDR3 contains 12 residues. With 6 bases removed from V and 4 bases from J, the gap between germline ends came to 9 bases. The germline V gene has CDR1 LNHDA and CDR2 SQIVND (reference sequence). In nucleotides, the CDR3 is TGTGCCAGTAGGGGGACATTCACTGAAGCTTTCTTT. This sequence encodes CASRGTFTEAFF.

This clone occurred a few times. The rearrangement uses TRBV2 and TRBJ1-6; 9 nucleotides match TRBD1. In germline, CDR1 is SNHLY, CDR2 FYNNEI. V shed 2 bases and J 8 bases; nucleotides not matched to a gene: 7. This CDR3 region has 16 residues. CDR3: CASSEPTGGLDSPLHF. CDR3 coding DNA: TGTGCCAGCAGTGAACCGACAGGGGGATTGGATTCACCCCTCCACTTT.

The J gene is TRBJ2-7, the V gene TRBV2, with TRBD1 matching over 9 bases. There are 15 residues in the CDR3. Germline-derived CDR1 and CDR2 are SNHLY and FYNNEI. V was pared by 5 bases and J by 3 bases, with 8 bases of the junction left unmatched. CDR3: CASSPRRQGVYEQYF. The CDR3 coding sequence is TGTGCCAGCAGTCCAAGAAGACAGGGGGTCTACGAGCAGTACTTC.

The chain is built from TRBV27 and TRBJ1-6; weak D call: TRBD1 (5 bases). This CDR3 comprises 13 residues. V was clipped by 5 bases and J by 8 bases, with 10 bases between them. The germline gives CDR1 MNHEY, CDR2 SMNVEV (reference sequence). In DNA form, the CDR3 reads TGTGCCAGCAGTACCCGACAGCATTCACCCCTCCACTTT. This gives the protein CASSTRQHSPLHF.

This clone was seen only a few times. The chain is built from TRBV7-2 and TRBJ1-2, with a weak D call TRBD1 (6 bases). CDR3 length: 15 amino acids. Looked up from germline, CDR1 is SGHTA and CDR2 is FQGNSA. Between the trimmed V and J ends, which lost 1 base and 4 bases, there was a span of 13 bases. As DNA, the CDR3 is TGTGCCAGCAGCTTAGGGGCAGGGGTTTCCTATGGCTACACCTTC. It specifies CASSLGAGVSYGYTF.

This chain uses TRBV7-2 with TRBJ2-1; possible D gene TRBD2, 7 bases. The germline CDR1 and CDR2 sequences are SGHTA and FQGNSA. This CDR3 comprises 15 residues. Trimming took off 3 bases at V and 7 bases at J, with 16 bases between the two ends. CDR3 DNA: TGTGCCAGCAGCTTGGAGGGGGGGCCGAGTAATGAGCAGTTCTTC. Translation: CASSLEGGPSNEQFF.

The chain couples TRBV19 to TRBJ1-1, with TRBD1 as a possible D gene (5 bases). The CDR3 runs to 13 residues. The germline gives CDR1 LNHDA, CDR2 SQIVND (reference sequence). Trimming took 4 bases from V and 0 from J, leaving 6 bases between them. The CDR3 DNA sequence: TGTGCCAGTAGTACGACAGTGAACACTGAAGCTTTCTTT. Amino acid sequence: CASSTTVNTEAFF. The entire variable domain, with the rest obtained from reference TRBV19 and TRBJ1-1, is as follows: DGGITQSPKYLFRKEGQNVTLSCEQNLNHDAMYWYRQDPGQGLRLIYYSQIVNDFQKGDIAEGYSVSREKKESFPLTVTSAQKNPTAFYLCASSTTVNTEAFFGQGTRLTVV.

This chain links TRBV29-1 with TRBJ2-1; TRBD2 matches 12 bases. CDR3 size: 16 residues. With 2 bases clipped from V and 5 bases from J, the junction kept 7 bases outside the gene matches. Per germline, CDR1 SQVTM and CDR2 ANQGSEA. CDR3 coding DNA: TGCAGCGTTGAACTAGCGGGAGGGAAAAGGGACAATGAGCAGTTCTTC. This encodes CSVELAGGKRDNEQFF.

This clone was counted a single time. The chain links TRBV24-1 to TRBJ2-1; 9 bases agree with TRBD2. J gave up 8 bases and V 9 bases, and 1 base lay outside the gene matches. The CDR3 has 11 residues. Germline V CDR1 and CDR2: KGHDR, SFDVKD. CDR3 sequence (DNA): TGTGCCACCGCGGGGGGGGATGAGCAGTTCTTC. Its translation is CATAGGDEQFF.

This rearrangement joins TRBV10-1 to TRBJ2-5; 13 bases fit TRBD2. The CDR3 covers 15 residues. Trimming cost V 5 bases and J 3 bases; bases outside gene matches: 3. Per the germline V gene, CDR1 is WNHNN and CDR2 is SYGVQD (reference sequence). The CDR3 nucleotides are TGCGCCAGCAGTTCCGGGACTAGCGGGAAAGAGACCCAGTACTTC. This translates into CASSSGTSGKETQYF.

This rearrangement joins TRBV25-1 to TRBJ2-7; TRBD1 agrees at 8 bases. This CDR3 contains 15 residues. CDR1 is MGHDK, CDR2 SYGVNS, per germline. Germline trimming cut 0 bases from V and 5 bases from J; bases unmatched to any gene: 6. CDR3 nucleotides: TGTGCCAGCAGTGAATATAGGACAGGGCCCAACGAGCAGTACTTC. This translates into CASSEYRTGPNEQYF.

The chain joins TRBV6-4 to TRBJ2-4; 9 bases agree with TRBD2. V shed 6 bases, J shed 0 bases, and the junction held 15 bases outside the gene matches. This CDR3 has 19 amino acids. Germline CDR1 reads MRHNA; CDR2 reads SNTAGT. This chain's CDR3 is CASREVNSGRPLAKNIQYF. Here the CDR3 DNA reads TGTGCCAGCAGGGAGGTTAATAGCGGGAGACCCTTAGCCAAAAACATTCAGTACTTC.

The sample holds one count of this clone. The chain employs TRBV4-1 and TRBJ1-4; D perhaps matches TRBD1 (6 bases). This CDR3 is built from 15 residues. Germline values: CDR1 MGHRA, CDR2 YSYEKL. The ends were cut back, 4 bases at V and 5 bases at J, with 14 bases in the middle. The CDR3 DNA follows: TGCGCCAGCAGCCTGTCAGACAGGTTAAATGAAAAACTGTTTTTT. Encoded protein: CASSLSDRLNEKLFF.

The V gene is TRBV5-4, the J gene TRBJ1-1; D perhaps matches TRBD1 (5 bases). V lost 4 bases, J lost 5 bases, and 15 bases lay in between. In germline, CDR1 is SGHNT, CDR2 YYREEE (reference sequence). This CDR3 is 14 amino acids long. CDR3 sequence: CASSRTFRGTEAFF. As DNA, the CDR3 is TGTGCCAGCAGCCGAACCTTCCGGGGGACTGAAGCTTTCTTT.

The genes are TRBV7-8 and TRBJ2-5; the D gene is possibly TRBD1 (5 bases). Trimming removed 2 bases at V and 5 bases at J, with 15 bases between. The CDR3 length is 15 residues. CDR1 and CDR2 (germline): SGHVS, FQNEAQ. DNA for the CDR3: TGTGCCAGCAGCTTACAGACAGACTTGGAGGAGACCCAGTACTTC. Its protein is CASSLQTDLEETQYF.

The genes are TRBV12-3 or TRBV12-4 and TRBJ2-7; D gene uncertain. V was pared by 0 bases and J by 3 bases, with 6 bases between. The CDR3 spans 13 residues. The CDR3 DNA follows: TGTGCCAGCAGTTTAGCGCGCGGCTACGAGCAGTACTTC. Protein sequence: CASSLARGYEQYF.

The J gene is TRBJ2-3, the V gene TRBV5-1; 7 nucleotides align to TRBD2. J was trimmed by 0 bases and V by 0 bases; bases with no gene match: 7. Germline V CDR1 and CDR2: SGHRS, YFSETQ. The CDR3 is 17 amino acids. In DNA, the CDR3 is TGCGCCAGCAGCTTGGGACTAGCCATGATGAGCACAGATACGCAGTATTTT. This encodes CASSLGLAMMSTDTQYF.

V usage is TRBV6-6 and J usage is TRBJ2-3; 8 bases line up with TRBD1. The V segment lost 0 bases and the J segment 6 bases; nucleotides outside the gene matches: 5. The length of the CDR3 is 15 residues. Germline CDR1 reads MNHNY; CDR2 reads SVGAGI (reference sequence). CDR3 region: CASSYSRQGSDTQYF. In DNA form, the CDR3 reads TGTGCCAGCAGTTACTCCCGACAGGGGAGTGATACGCAGTATTTT.

In this sample, this clone turned up once. The chain joins TRBV19 to TRBJ2-3, with TRBD2 identical over 8 bases. Germline CDR1 LNHDA, CDR2 SQIVND (reference sequence). The CDR3 has 15 residues. V was pared by 3 bases and J by 2 bases, with 4 bases of the junction left unmatched. The CDR3 reads CASSIGAGVTDTQYF. The CDR3 region has the DNA TGTGCCAGTAGTATTGGAGCGGGAGTCACAGATACGCAGTATTTT.

The chain uses TRBV19 and TRBJ1-1; 8 bases align to TRBD1. J gave up 6 bases and V 6 bases, and 9 bases lay outside the gene matches. Germline CDR1 reads LNHDA; CDR2 reads SQIVND (reference sequence). There are 14 residues in the CDR3. CDR3 protein: CASRTSDRVAEAFF. The CDR3 DNA reads TGTGCCAGTAGAACCTCGGACAGGGTTGCTGAAGCTTTCTTT.

The chain has TRBV5-8 and TRBJ2-5; TRBD1 matches at 7 bases. Trimming cost V 4 bases and J 11 bases; bases outside gene matches: 11. The CDR3 extends over 13 amino acids. Germline V lookup: CDR1 SGHTS, CDR2 YDEGEE. The CDR3 nucleotides read TGTGCCAGCAGCCCCGGGACAGTAAGCTCTCAGTACTTC. It translates to CASSPGTVSSQYF.

This chain links TRBV21-1 with TRBJ2-7; the table calls TRBD1, which could not be checked here. TRBV21-1 is flagged as a pseudogene. The CDR3 contains 17 residues. CDR3 nucleotides: TGTGCCAGCAGCAAAGGTAACAGGGGAATACCTCCCTACGAGCAGTACTTC. It encodes CASSKGNRGIPPYEQYF.

This clone has more than one count but fewer than ten. The chain employs TRBV11-2 and TRBJ2-1; a weak D match, TRBD1 (5 bases). V was clipped by 4 bases and J by 5 bases, with 12 bases between them. CDR1 and CDR2 from the germline V gene are SGHAT and FQNNGV. The CDR3 has 14 amino acids. Here the CDR3 reads CASSSYLGDNEQFF. The CDR3 nucleotides are TGTGCCAGCAGCTCCTATTTAGGGGACAATGAGCAGTTCTTC.

In regard to this clone: Other DNA sequences in the sample encode the same CDR3. The chain is built from TRBV24-1 and TRBJ2-1, with 7 bases identical to TRBD2. After removal of 4 bases from V and 0 bases from J, the junction contained 5 bases not matched to a gene. The CDR3 is 16 amino acids. From germline, CDR1 is KGHDR and CDR2 SFDVKD. CDR3 nucleotides: TGTGCCACCAGTGACCCTAGCGGCAGCTCCTACAATGAGCAGTTCTTC. Its translation: CATSDPSGSSYNEQFF.

The gene calls are TRBV5-1 and TRBJ2-5; 11 positions match TRBD1. With 2 bases clipped from V and 4 bases from J, the junction kept 4 bases outside the gene matches. The CDR3 is made up of 15 amino acids. The germline gives CDR1 SGHRS, CDR2 YFSETQ. The CDR3: CASSFGTGGRETQYF. The CDR3 DNA sequence: TGCGCCAGCAGCTTCGGGACAGGGGGGCGAGAGACCCAGTACTTC.